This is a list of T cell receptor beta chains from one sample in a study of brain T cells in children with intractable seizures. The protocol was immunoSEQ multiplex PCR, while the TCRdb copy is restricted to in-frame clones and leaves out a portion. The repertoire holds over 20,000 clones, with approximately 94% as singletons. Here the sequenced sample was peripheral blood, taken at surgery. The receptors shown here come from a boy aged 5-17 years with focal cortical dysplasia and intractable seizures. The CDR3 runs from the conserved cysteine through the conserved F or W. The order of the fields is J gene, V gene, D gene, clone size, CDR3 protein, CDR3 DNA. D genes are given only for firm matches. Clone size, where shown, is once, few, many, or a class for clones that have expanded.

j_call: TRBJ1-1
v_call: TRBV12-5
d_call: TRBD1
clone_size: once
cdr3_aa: CASGLYTGTGFPEAFF
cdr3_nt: TGTGCTAGTGGTTTGTACACCGGGACAGGGTTCCCTGAAGCTTTCTTT

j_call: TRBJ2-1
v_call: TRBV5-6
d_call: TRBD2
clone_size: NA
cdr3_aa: CASTTGTSHNEQFF
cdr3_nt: TGTGCCAGCACCACCGGGACTAGCCACAATGAGCAGTTCTTC

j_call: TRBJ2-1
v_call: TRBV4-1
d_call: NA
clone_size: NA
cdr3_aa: CASSQDRGPGNEQFF
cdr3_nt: TGCGCCAGCAGCCAAGATCGTGGACCGGGGAATGAGCAGTTCTTC

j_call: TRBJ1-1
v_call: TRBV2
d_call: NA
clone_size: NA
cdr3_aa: CASSESRDTEAFF
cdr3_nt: TGTGCCAGCAGTGAAAGTAGGGACACTGAAGCTTTCTTT

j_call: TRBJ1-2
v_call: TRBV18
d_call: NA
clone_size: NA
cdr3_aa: CASSPGSYYGYTF
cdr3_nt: TGTGCCAGCTCACCCGGGTCTTACTATGGCTACACCTTC

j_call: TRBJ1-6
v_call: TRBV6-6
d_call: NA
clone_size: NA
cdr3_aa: CASSYPAGEPLHF
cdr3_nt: TGTGCCAGCAGTTACCCGGCCGGGGAACCCCTCCACTTT

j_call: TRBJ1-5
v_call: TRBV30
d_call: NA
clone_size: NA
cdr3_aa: CAWSRDCNQPQHF
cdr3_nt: TGTGCCTGGAGCCGGGACTGCAATCAGCCCCAGCATTTT

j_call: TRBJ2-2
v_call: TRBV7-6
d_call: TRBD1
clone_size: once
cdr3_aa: CASRGTGGDTGELFF
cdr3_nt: TGTGCCAGCAGGGGGACAGGGGGCGACACCGGGGAGCTGTTTTTT

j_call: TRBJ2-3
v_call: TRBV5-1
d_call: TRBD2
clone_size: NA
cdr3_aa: CASAPNSGATDTQYF
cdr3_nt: TGCGCCAGTGCCCCTAATAGCGGGGCCACAGATACGCAGTATTTT

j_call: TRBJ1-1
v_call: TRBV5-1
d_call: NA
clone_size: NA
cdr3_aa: CASSLRVEGAEAFF
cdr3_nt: TGCGCCAGCAGCTTGAGGGTAGAAGGGGCCGAAGCTTTCTTT

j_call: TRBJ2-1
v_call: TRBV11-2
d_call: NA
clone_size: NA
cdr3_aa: CASSPKGTSRFYNEQFF
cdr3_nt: TGTGCCAGCAGCCCCAAGGGCACTAGCCGATTCTACAATGAGCAGTTCTTC

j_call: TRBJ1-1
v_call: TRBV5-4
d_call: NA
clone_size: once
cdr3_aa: CASSRVGGGNTEAFF
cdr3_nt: TGTGCCAGCAGCCGTGTCGGGGGCGGCAACACTGAAGCTTTCTTT

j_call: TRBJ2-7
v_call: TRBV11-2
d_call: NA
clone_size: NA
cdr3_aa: CASSFFGGASYEQYF
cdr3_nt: TGTGCCAGCAGCTTCTTCGGGGGCGCCTCCTACGAGCAGTACTTC

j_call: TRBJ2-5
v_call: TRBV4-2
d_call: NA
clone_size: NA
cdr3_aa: CASSQGLKTETQYF
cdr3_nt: TGTGCCAGCAGCCAAGGGCTCAAAACAGAGACCCAGTACTTC

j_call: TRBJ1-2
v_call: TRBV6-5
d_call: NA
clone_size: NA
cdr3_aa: CASNLGGFYGYTF
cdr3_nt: TGTGCCAGCAACCTAGGGGGATTCTATGGCTACACCTTC

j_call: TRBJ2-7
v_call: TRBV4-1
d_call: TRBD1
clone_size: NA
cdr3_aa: CASSRSRDRGTAGEQYF
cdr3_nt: TGCGCCAGCAGCCGAAGCCGGGACAGGGGGACTGCTGGCGAGCAGTACTTC

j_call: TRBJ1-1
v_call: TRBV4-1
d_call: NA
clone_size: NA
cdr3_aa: CASSQDPGWGVTEAFF
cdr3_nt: TGCGCCAGCAGCCAAGATCCGGGGTGGGGAGTCACTGAAGCTTTCTTT

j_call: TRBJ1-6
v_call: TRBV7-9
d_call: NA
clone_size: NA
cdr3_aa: CASSLSGDSPLHF
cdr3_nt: TGTGCCAGCAGCCTATCCGGTGATTCACCCCTCCACTTT

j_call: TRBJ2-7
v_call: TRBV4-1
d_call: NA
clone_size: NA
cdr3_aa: CASSQELRHEQYF
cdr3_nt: TGCGCCAGCAGCCAAGAATTGAGGCACGAGCAGTACTTC

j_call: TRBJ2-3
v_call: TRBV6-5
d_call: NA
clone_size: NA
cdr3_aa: CASSKTVGQADTQYF
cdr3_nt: TGTGCCAGCAGCAAGACAGTGGGTCAGGCAGATACGCAGTATTTT

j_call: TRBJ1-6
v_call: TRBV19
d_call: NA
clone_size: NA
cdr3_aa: CASSFPNSPLHF
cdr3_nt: TGTGCCAGTAGTTTCCCGAATTCACCCCTCCACTTT

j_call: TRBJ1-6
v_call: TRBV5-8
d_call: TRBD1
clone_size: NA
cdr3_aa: CASSLLYPTGANSPLHF
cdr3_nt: TGTGCCAGCAGCTTGCTTTACCCGACAGGGGCTAATTCACCCCTCCACTTT

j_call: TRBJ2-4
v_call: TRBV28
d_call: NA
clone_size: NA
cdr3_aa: CASSLGGLAKNIQYF
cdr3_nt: TGTGCCAGCAGTTTGGGTGGGCTAGCCAAAAACATTCAGTACTTC